This passage covers 17 T cell receptor beta chains from one sample sequenced in a study of human T cells and chemical hapten exposure. Time point here: patch test 1, 2 weeks after DPC sensitization. Treatment denoted: therapeutic diphenylcyclopropenone sensitization with weekly scalp DPC. TCRdb ran MiXCR on the RACE reads and lists one entry per CDR3 protein. In the table there are approximately 80,000 distinct CDR3 sequences, roughly 10% of which are singletons. The sample was whole blood, taken in connection with sensitization to the hapten diphenylcyclopropenone (DPC). These receptors were taken from a woman between 50 and 59 years old with alopecia areata. Some clones in this sample may be carry-over from other donors' samples.

The V and J genes are TRBV7-2 and TRBJ1-1, with D unresolved. Germline V CDR1 and CDR2: SGHTA, FQGNSA. The ends were cut back, 0 bases at V and 2 bases at J, with 7 bases in the middle. The CDR3 is 14 residues long. CDR3 sequence: CASSLARGNTEAFF. In nucleotides, the CDR3 is TGTGCCAGCAGCTTAGCCAGAGGAAACACTGAAGCTTTCTTT.

A few counts support this clonotype. This chain connects TRBV2 to TRBJ2-1; 11 bases match TRBD2. CDR3 length equals 17 residues. Germline CDR1 and CDR2: SNHLY and FYNNEI. J was trimmed by 4 bases and V by 5 bases; bases with no gene match: 10. The CDR3 loop is CASSPPRLAGFYNEQFF. As DNA, the CDR3 is TGTGCCAGCAGTCCACCTCGACTAGCGGGATTTTACAATGAGCAGTTCTTC.

This clonotype showed up many times. V usage is TRBV12-3 or TRBV12-4 and J usage is TRBJ1-1; possibly TRBD1 for D (5 bases). There are 11 residues in the CDR3. Trimming left V 4 bases short and J 5 bases short, with 5 bases between. CDR3 loop: CASSWTTEAFF. The CDR3 DNA follows: TGTGCCAGCAGTTGGACAACTGAAGCTTTCTTT.

This chain links TRBV19 with TRBJ1-4, with a possible D match to TRBD1 (5 bases). The length of the CDR3 is 15 residues. CDR1 is LNHDA, CDR2 SQIVND, per germline (reference sequence). V was trimmed by 10 bases and J by 5 bases, leaving 20 bases between them. CDR3: CATRDGGSGNEKLFF. The CDR3 bases are TGTGCCACCCGGGACGGGGGGTCCGGAAATGAAAAACTGTTTTTT.

With respect to this clonotype: A much larger clone differs from this one at a single base, so this may be a read error. This chain joins TRBV20-1 and TRBJ1-2, with a weak D call TRBD1 (6 bases). From germline, CDR1 is DFQATT and CDR2 SNEGSKA (reference sequence). Deletions cut 0 bases from V and 4 bases from J, with 12 bases between. CDR3 length: 14 amino acids. CDR3 protein: CSARDQGRPYGYTF. Here the CDR3 DNA reads TGCAGTGCTAGAGACCAGGGGAGGCCCTATGGCTACACCTTC.

There are many counts of this clonotype. V gene TRBV7-2 combines with J gene TRBJ2-3; weak D call: TRBD1 (6 bases). Germline lookup yields CDR1 SGHTA and CDR2 FQGNSA. Trimming took 5 bases from V and 10 from J, leaving 13 bases between them. The length of the CDR3 is 12 residues. The CDR3 spells CASSPYRASQYF. CDR3 bases: TGTGCCAGCAGCCCTTACAGGGCCTCGCAGTATTTT.

This clonotype was recorded at least ten times. The chain has TRBV12-3 or TRBV12-4 and TRBJ1-4; the D gene is possibly TRBD1 (6 bases). Trimming took 7 bases from V and 4 from J, leaving 13 bases between them. This CDR3 has 14 residues. The CDR3: CASTLWTVNEKLFF. CDR3 DNA: TGTGCCAGCACCCTATGGACAGTTAATGAAAAACTGTTTTTT.

This chain links TRBV29-1 with TRBJ2-7; D ambiguous. The CDR3 extends over 11 amino acids. The germline gives CDR1 SQVTM, CDR2 ANQGSEA. Trimming pared 4 bases from V and 2 bases from J, leaving 6 bases between. The CDR3 sequence: CSVASTYEQYF. CDR3 coding DNA: TGCAGCGTTGCCAGTACCTACGAGCAGTACTTC.

CDR3 protein: CASSVNRGHSSPLHF. CDR3 coding DNA: TGTGCCAGCAGTGTGAACAGGGGGCACAGCTCACCCCTCCACTTT. This chain joins TRBV27 and TRBJ1-6, with TRBD1 matching over 9 bases. This CDR3 region has 15 residues. Germline V gives CDR1 MNHEY, CDR2 SMNVEV (reference sequence). The V segment lost 5 bases and the J segment 10 bases; nucleotides outside the gene matches: 9.

This clonotype was observed a few times. The V and J genes are TRBV2 and TRBJ2-1; D ambiguous. The CDR3 totals 14 residues. Trimming took off 6 bases at V and 8 bases at J, with 17 bases between the two ends. Germline V gives CDR1 SNHLY, CDR2 FYNNEI. CDR3 sequence reads: CASRGMTGRDEQFF. The CDR3 nucleotides read TGTGCCAGCAGGGGGATGACGGGTAGGGATGAGCAGTTCTTC.

This chain uses TRBV7-8 with TRBJ2-1, with TRBD1 identical over 9 bases. Germline values: CDR1 SGHVS, CDR2 FQNEAQ. V trimming: 4 bases; J trimming: 2 bases; junction bases outside the gene matches: 6. This CDR3 spans 16 amino acids. CDR3 in DNA: TGTGCCAGCAGCTCCCTGACAGGGGGGACCTACAATGAGCAGTTCTTC. Its protein product is CASSSLTGGTYNEQFF.

The table lists this clonotype with many counts. This chain joins TRBV20-1 and TRBJ1-4, with D possibly being TRBD1 (6 bases). CDR3 size: 15 residues. The V gene's germline CDR1 is DFQATT and CDR2 SNEGSKA (reference sequence). Trimming removed 1 base at V and 6 bases at J, with 15 bases between. This chain's CDR3 is CSARALGGQDEKLFF. Written as DNA, the CDR3 is TGCAGTGCTAGAGCCCTAGGGGGGCAGGATGAAAAACTGTTTTTT.

This clonotype was detected only a few times. The chain couples TRBV30 to TRBJ2-1, with TRBD2 matching 13 bases. The CDR3 has 22 residues. Germline V lookup: CDR1 GTSNPN, CDR2 SVGIG (reference sequence). The trim removed 1 base at V and 5 bases at J, leaving 23 bases unmatched. The CDR3 is CAWSAFLGTSGISLHLHNEQFF. The CDR3 DNA is TGTGCCTGGAGTGCATTCTTAGGGACTAGCGGGATTTCCCTACACCTACACAATGAGCAGTTCTTC.

V and J are TRBV4-2 and TRBJ2-7, with 8 bases aligning to TRBD1. Germline loops: CDR1 LGHNA, CDR2 YNFKEQ. CDR3 size: 16 residues. V trimming: 0 bases; J trimming: 5 bases; junction bases outside the gene matches: 9. Written as DNA, the CDR3 is TGTGCCAGCAGCCAAGATCTCTACCAGGGGGCCGACGAGCAGTACTTC. This translates into CASSQDLYQGADEQYF.

The chain carries TRBV18 and TRBJ1-2, with D possibly TRBD1 on 5 matching bases. The V end lost 1 base, the J end lost 6 bases, and 18 bases lay between the germline ends. CDR1 is KGHSH and CDR2 is LQKENI in the germline V gene. The CDR3 contains 16 residues. CDR3 loop: CASSPRILGDGHGYTF. The CDR3 DNA is TGTGCCAGCTCACCACGGATTCTGGGGGACGGCCATGGCTACACCTTC.

This clonotype has more than one count but fewer than ten. The genes are TRBV19 and TRBJ2-3, with D uncertain. The CDR3 covers 14 residues. Germline CDR1 reads LNHDA; CDR2 reads SQIVND (reference sequence). The germline V and J ends were trimmed by 3 bases and 3 bases, with 10 bases remaining between them. In DNA form, the CDR3 reads TGTGCCAGTAGTATCTACGGCAGGACAGATACGCAGTATTTT. Translating it yields CASSIYGRTDTQYF.

Many counts were recorded for this clonotype. In nucleotides, the CDR3 is TGTGCCAGCTATAAACCCGGGACAGGAGTTTATAGCAATCAGCCCCAGCATTTT. As protein: CASYKPGTGVYSNQPQHF. The V gene is TRBV6-6, the J gene TRBJ1-5; TRBD1 matches 8 bases. V shed 8 bases and J 0 bases; nucleotides not matched to a gene: 15. This CDR3 region has 18 residues. Looked up from germline, CDR1 is MNHNY and CDR2 is SVGAGI (reference sequence).